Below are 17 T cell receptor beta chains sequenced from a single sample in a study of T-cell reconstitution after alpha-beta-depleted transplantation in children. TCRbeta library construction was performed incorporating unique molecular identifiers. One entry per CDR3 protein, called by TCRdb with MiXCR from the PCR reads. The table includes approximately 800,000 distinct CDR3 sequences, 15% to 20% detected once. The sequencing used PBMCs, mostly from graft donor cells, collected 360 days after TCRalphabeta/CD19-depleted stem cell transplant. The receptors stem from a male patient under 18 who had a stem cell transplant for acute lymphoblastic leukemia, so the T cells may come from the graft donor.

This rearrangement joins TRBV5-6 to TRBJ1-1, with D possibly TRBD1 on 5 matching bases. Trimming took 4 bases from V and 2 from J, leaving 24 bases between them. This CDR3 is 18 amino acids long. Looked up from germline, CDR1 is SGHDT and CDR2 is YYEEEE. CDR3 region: CASSPFRRGGVLNTEAFF. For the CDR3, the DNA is TGTGCCAGCAGCCCCTTCCGGCGGGGCGGCGTTCTCAACACTGAAGCTTTCTTT.

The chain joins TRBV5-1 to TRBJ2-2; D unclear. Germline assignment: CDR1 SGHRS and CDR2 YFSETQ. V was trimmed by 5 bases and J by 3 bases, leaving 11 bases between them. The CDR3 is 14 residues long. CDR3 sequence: CASRKGDDTGELFF. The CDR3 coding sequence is TGCGCCAGCAGAAAAGGAGACGACACCGGGGAGCTGTTTTTT.

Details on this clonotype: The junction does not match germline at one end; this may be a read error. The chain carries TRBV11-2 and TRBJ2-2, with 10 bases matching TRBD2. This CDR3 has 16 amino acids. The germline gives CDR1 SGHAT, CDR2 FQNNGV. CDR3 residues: CDSSLIAGGYTGELFF. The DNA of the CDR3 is TGTGACAGCAGCTTAATAGCGGGAGGCTACACCGGGGAGCTGTTTTTT.

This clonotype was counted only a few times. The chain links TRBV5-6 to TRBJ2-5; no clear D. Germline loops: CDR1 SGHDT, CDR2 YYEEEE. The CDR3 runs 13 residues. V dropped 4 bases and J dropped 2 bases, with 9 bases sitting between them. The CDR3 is CASSLHLQETQYF. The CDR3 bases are TGTGCCAGCAGCCTCCACCTTCAAGAGACCCAGTACTTC.

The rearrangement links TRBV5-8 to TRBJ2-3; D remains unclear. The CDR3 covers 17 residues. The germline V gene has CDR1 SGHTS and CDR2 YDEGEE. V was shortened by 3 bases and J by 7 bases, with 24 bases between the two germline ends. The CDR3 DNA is TGTGCCAGCAGCTGGACCCTTCTGTCCCCTGACCCTCATACGCAGTATTTT. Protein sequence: CASSWTLLSPDPHTQYF.

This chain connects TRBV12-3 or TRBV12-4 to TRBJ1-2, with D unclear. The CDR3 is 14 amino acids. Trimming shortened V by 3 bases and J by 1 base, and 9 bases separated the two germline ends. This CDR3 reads CASSFPLNNYGYTF. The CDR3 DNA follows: TGTGCCAGCAGTTTCCCCCTTAATAACTATGGCTACACCTTC.

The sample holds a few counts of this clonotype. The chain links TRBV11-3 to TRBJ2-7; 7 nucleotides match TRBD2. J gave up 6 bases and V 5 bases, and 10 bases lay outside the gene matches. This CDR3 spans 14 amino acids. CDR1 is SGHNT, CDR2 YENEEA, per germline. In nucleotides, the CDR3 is TGTGCCAGCAGCCCCGGGACTACCCGTGGCGAGCAGTACTTC. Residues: CASSPGTTRGEQYF. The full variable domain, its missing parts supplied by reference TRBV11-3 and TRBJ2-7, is EAGVVQSPRYKIIEKKQPVAFWCNPISGHNTLYWYLQNLGQGPELLIRYENEEAVDDSQLPKDRFSAERLKGVDSTLKIQPAELGDSAVYLCASSPGTTRGEQYFGPGTRLTVT.

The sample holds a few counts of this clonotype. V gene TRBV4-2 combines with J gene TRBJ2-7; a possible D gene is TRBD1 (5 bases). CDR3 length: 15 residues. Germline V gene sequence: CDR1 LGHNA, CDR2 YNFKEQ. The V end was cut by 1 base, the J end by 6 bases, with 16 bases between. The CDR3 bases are TGTGCCAGCAGCCAAGTCCAAATAGGGGCTCTCGAGCAGTACTTC. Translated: CASSQVQIGALEQYF.

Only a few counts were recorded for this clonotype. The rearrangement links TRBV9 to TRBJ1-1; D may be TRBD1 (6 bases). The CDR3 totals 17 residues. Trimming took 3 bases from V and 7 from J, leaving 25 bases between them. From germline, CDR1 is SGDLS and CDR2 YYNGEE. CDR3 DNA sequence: TGTGCCAGCAGCGGGGCTCGATCCAGGGGTAGGTCTCTTGAAGCTTTCTTT. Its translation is CASSGARSRGRSLEAFF.

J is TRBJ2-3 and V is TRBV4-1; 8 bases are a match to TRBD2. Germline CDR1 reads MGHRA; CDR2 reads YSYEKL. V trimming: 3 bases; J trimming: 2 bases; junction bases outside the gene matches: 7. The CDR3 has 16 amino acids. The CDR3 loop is CASSHPGTSPTDTQYF. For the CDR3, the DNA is TGCGCCAGCAGCCACCCCGGGACTAGTCCCACAGATACGCAGTATTTT.

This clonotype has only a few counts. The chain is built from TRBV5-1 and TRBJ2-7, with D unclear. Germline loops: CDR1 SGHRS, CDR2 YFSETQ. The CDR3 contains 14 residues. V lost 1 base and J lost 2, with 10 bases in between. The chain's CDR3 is CASSLIQKAYEQYF. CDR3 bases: TGCGCCAGCAGCTTGATTCAGAAGGCCTACGAGCAGTACTTC.

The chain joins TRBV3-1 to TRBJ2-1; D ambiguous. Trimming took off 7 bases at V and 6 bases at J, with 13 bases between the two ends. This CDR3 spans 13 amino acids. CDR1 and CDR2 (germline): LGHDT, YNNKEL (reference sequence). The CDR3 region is CASTSLWSNEQFF. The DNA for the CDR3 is TGTGCCAGCACTTCTCTCTGGAGCAATGAGCAGTTCTTC.

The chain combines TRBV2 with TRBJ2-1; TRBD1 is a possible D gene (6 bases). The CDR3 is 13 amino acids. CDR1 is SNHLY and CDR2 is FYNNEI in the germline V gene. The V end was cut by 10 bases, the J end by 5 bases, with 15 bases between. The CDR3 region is CAKVRDKDNEQFF. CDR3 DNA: TGTGCCAAAGTCCGGGACAAAGACAATGAGCAGTTCTTC.

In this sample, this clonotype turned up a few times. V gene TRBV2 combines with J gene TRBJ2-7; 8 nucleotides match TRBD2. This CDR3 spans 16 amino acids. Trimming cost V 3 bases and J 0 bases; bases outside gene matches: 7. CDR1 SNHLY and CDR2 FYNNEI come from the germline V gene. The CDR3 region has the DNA TGTGCCAGCAGTGATAGGAGCGGGAGAAACTCCTACGAGCAGTACTTC. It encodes CASSDRSGRNSYEQYF. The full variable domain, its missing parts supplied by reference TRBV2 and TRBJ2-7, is EPEVTQTPSHQVTQMGQEVILRCVPISNHLYFYWYRQILGQKVEFLVSFYNNEISEKSEIFDDQFSVERPDGSNFTLKIRSTKLEDSAMYFCASSDRSGRNSYEQYFGPGTRLTVT.

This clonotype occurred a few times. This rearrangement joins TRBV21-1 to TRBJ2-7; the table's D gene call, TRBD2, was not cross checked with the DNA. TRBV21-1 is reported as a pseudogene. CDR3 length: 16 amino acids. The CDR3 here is CASSKISRTYSYEQYF. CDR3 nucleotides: TGTGCCAGCAGCAAAATTAGCAGGACGTACTCCTACGAGCAGTACTTC.

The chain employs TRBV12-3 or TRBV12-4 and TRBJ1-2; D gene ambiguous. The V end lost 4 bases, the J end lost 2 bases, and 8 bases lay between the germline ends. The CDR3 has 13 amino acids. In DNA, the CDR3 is TGTGCCAGCAGTTCGGAACAAAACTATGGCTACACCTTC. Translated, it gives CASSSEQNYGYTF.

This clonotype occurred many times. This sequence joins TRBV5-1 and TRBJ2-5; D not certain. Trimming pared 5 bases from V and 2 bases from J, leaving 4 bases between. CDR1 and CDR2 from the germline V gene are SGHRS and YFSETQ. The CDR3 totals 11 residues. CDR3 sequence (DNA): TGCGCCAGCAGTGGTCAAGAGACCCAGTACTTC. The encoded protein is CASSGQETQYF.